Shown below are 16 T cell receptor beta chains from a single sample sequenced in a study of cytomegalovirus exposure and HLA in healthy donors. The assay was immunoSEQ multiplex PCR, and TCRdb's table has in-frame clones only and misses some. This sample yields approximately 140,000 clones, of which approximately 84% are seen a single time; under 1.5% belongs to the top ten. Sequences were obtained from PBMCs. The source is a woman aged 25-40 years in good health and CMV-seronegative.

The chain recombines TRBV5-1 with TRBJ2-5; unclear D gene. The CDR3 has 17 residues. The germline CDR1 and CDR2 sequences are SGHRS and YFSETQ. The V end lost 2 bases, the J end lost 2 bases, and 19 bases lay between the germline ends. The CDR3 bases are TGCGCCAGCAGCTTCAATCCGACCAACCACGGGCAAGAGACCCAGTACTTC. Its protein product is CASSFNPTNHGQETQYF. The entire variable domain, with the rest obtained from reference TRBV5-1 and TRBJ2-5, is as follows: KAGVTQTPRYLIKTRGQQVTLSCSPISGHRSVSWYQQTPGQGLQFLFEYFSETQRNKGNFPGRFSGRQFSNSRSEMNVSTLELGDSALYLCASSFNPTNHGQETQYFGPGTRLLVL.

The V call is TRBV18, the J call TRBJ1-4; D is perhaps TRBD1 (6 bases). The V end was cut by 2 bases, the J end by 8 bases, with 15 bases between. The CDR3 contains 15 residues. Germline CDR1 KGHSH, CDR2 LQKENI. The CDR3 protein is CASSPSGGHYEKLFF. In DNA, the CDR3 is TGTGCCAGCTCACCATCGGGGGGACATTACGAAAAACTGTTTTTT.

V gene TRBV5-1 combines with J gene TRBJ2-3; TRBD1 agrees at 7 bases. The ends lost 5 bases at V and 8 bases at J; junction bases unmatched: 8. The CDR3 length is 13 residues. Looked up from germline, CDR1 is SGHRS and CDR2 is YFSETQ. The CDR3 bases are TGCGCCAGCAGGCTAGACAGGGTATTTACGCAGTATTTT. Translation: CASRLDRVFTQYF.

For this clone: Its ends do not fully match the called genes, so a read error is possible. The chain carries TRBV18 and TRBJ2-7; D remains ambiguous. Germline CDR1 KGHSH, CDR2 LQKENI. The CDR3 consists of 12 residues. The CDR3: CASSPLGVERYF. The CDR3 coding sequence is TGTGCCAGCTCACCCCTAGGCGTCGAGCGGTACTTC.

The chain combines TRBV2 with TRBJ1-5, with D hard to call. In germline, CDR1 is SNHLY, CDR2 FYNNEI. This CDR3 comprises 15 residues. The V end lost 1 base, the J end lost 3 bases, and 10 bases lay between the germline ends. The CDR3 is CASSEEAGYNQPQHF. The CDR3 DNA reads as TGTGCCAGCAGTGAAGAGGCGGGGTACAATCAGCCCCAGCATTTT.

This clone has just one count. This rearrangement joins TRBV6-4 to TRBJ2-2, with TRBD1 as a possible D gene (6 bases). Trimming left V 0 bases short and J 0 bases short, with 8 bases between. Germline V gene data show CDR1 as MRHNA and CDR2 as SNTAGT. CDR3 size: 16 residues. The CDR3 region has the DNA TGTGCCAGCAGTGACTCGGCAGGGGCGAACACCGGGGAGCTGTTTTTT. This sequence encodes CASSDSAGANTGELFF.

The rearrangement joins TRBV6-5 to TRBJ1-1; D is perhaps TRBD1 (6 bases). Germline loops: CDR1 MNHEY, CDR2 SVGAGI. The CDR3 extends over 15 amino acids. Trimming removed 7 bases at V and 4 bases at J, with 19 bases between. Written as DNA, the CDR3 is TGTGCCAGCACCAAGCAAGGGGGATGGGTCACTGAAGCTTTCTTT. Translation: CASTKQGGWVTEAFF.

In its sample, this clone was seen many times. The V and J genes are TRBV4-1 and TRBJ1-5; the D gene is possibly TRBD1 (6 bases). The CDR3 runs to 15 residues. With 1 base removed from V and 5 bases from J, the gap between germline ends came to 12 bases. Looked up from germline, CDR1 is MGHRA and CDR2 is YSYEKL. CDR3 loop: CASSQGVQGYQPQHF. The DNA of the CDR3 is TGCGCCAGCAGCCAAGGCGTGCAGGGGTATCAGCCCCAGCATTTT.

The CDR3 sequence is CASSQNTGGDSYNEQFF. The CDR3, as DNA: TGCGCCAGCAGCCAGAACACCGGCGGGGATTCCTACAATGAGCAGTTCTTC. V is TRBV4-1 and J is TRBJ2-1; weak D call: TRBD2 (6 bases). This CDR3 has 17 amino acids. V was pared by 3 bases and J by 1 base, with 16 bases between. CDR1 and CDR2 (germline): MGHRA, YSYEKL.

The chain recombines TRBV27 with TRBJ2-1, with a tentative D call TRBD1 (5 bases). Trimming cost V 7 bases and J 0 bases, with 16 bases left between them. Per germline, CDR1 MNHEY and CDR2 SMNVEV (reference sequence). CDR3 length: 16 residues. The CDR3 here is CASNHLGASSYNEQFF. CDR3 coding DNA: TGTGCCAGCAACCACTTAGGGGCGAGCTCCTACAATGAGCAGTTCTTC.

This chain joins TRBV4-2 and TRBJ1-2, with a weak D call TRBD1 (5 bases). The ends were cut back, 3 bases at V and 1 base at J, with 15 bases in the middle. CDR1 and CDR2 (germline): LGHNA, YNFKEQ. This CDR3 spans 16 amino acids. The CDR3 region is CASSQLGGGFNYGYTF. CDR3 nucleotides: TGTGCCAGCAGCCAGTTGGGGGGGGGTTTTAACTATGGCTACACCTTC.

The chain combines TRBV10-3 with TRBJ1-3; D possibly corresponds to TRBD1 (6 bases). CDR3 size: 16 residues. The germline gives CDR1 ENHRY, CDR2 SYGVKD. CDR3 coding DNA: TGTGCTACACAGGGAGGGCTACTAAGGTCTGGAAACACCATATATTTT. This translates into CATQGGLLRSGNTIYF.

CDR3 protein: CASSIETGAEAFF. CDR3 nucleotides: TGTGCCAGCAGTATCGAGACAGGGGCTGAAGCTTTCTTT. The J gene is TRBJ1-1, the V gene TRBV6-6, with 8 bases fitting TRBD1. V lost 5 bases, J lost 6 bases, and 5 bases stayed unmatched. Looked up from germline, CDR1 is MNHNY and CDR2 is SVGAGI (reference sequence). This CDR3 spans 13 amino acids.

The rearrangement links TRBV14 to TRBJ2-3; D is possibly TRBD2 (7 bases). The CDR3 spans 15 residues. Looked up from germline, CDR1 is SGHDN and CDR2 is FVKESK. V was shortened by 10 bases and J by 0 bases, with 17 bases between the two germline ends. The CDR3 here is CAIGGGETSTDTQYF. The DNA of the CDR3 is TGTGCCATTGGGGGGGGCGAAACTAGCACAGATACGCAGTATTTT. Together with reference TRBV14 and TRBJ2-3, the CDR3 gives the full variable domain: EAGVTQFPSHSVIEKGQTVTLRCDPISGHDNLYWYRRVMGKEIKFLLHFVKESKQDESGMPNNRFLAERTGGTYSTLKVQPAELEDSGVYFCAIGGGETSTDTQYFGPGTRLTVL.

J is TRBJ1-1 and V is TRBV5-1; 11 positions agree with TRBD1. The CDR3 spans 13 residues. V gave up 7 bases and J gave up 11 bases; unmatched junction bases: 10. Germline loops: CDR1 SGHRS, CDR2 YFSETQ. The CDR3 region has the DNA TGCGCCAGCGCACAGGGCGGGGACAGGGGGGCTTTCTTT. Translation: CASAQGGDRGAFF.

The chain employs TRBV18 and TRBJ2-1; possibly TRBD2 for D (5 bases). This CDR3 has 15 amino acids. Per the germline V gene, CDR1 is KGHSH and CDR2 is LQKENI. V was clipped by 6 bases and J by 7 bases, with 19 bases between them. CDR3 nucleotides: TGTGCCAGCTCCCCCACCTCCCCTCCGGGGAATGAGCAGTTCTTC. This codes for CASSPTSPPGNEQFF.